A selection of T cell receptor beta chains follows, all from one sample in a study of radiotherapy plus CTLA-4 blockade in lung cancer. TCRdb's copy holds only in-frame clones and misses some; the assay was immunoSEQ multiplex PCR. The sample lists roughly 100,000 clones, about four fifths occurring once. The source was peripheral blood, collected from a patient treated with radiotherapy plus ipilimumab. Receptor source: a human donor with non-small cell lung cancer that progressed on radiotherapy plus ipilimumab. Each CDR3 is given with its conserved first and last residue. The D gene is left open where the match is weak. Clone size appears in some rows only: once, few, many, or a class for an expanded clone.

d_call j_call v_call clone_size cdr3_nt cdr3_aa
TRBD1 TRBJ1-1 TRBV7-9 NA TGTGCCAGCAGCATCACACAGGGGACTGAAGCTTTCTTT CASSITQGTEAFF
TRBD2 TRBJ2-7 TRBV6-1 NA TGTGCCAGCAGTGAAGTCGCGATCGGGGGGAGGTACGAGCAGTACTTC CASSEVAIGGRYEQYF
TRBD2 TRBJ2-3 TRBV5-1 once TGCGCCAGTACTGGGACTAGCGGTTCGCAGTATTTT CASTGTSGSQYF
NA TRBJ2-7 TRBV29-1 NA TGCAGCGTTCAGGGCCCCTACGAGCAGTACTTC CSVQGPYEQYF
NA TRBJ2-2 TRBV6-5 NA TGTGCCAGCAGTTACTCAAGGGGGAGTGGTACCGGGGAGCTGTTTTTT CASSYSRGSGTGELFF
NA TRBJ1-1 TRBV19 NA TGTGCCAGTAGTATATTCCCAGGTCTGGACACTGAAGCTTTCTTT CASSIFPGLDTEAFF
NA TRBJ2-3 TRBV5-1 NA TGCGCCAGCAGCTTGGAGATCGCAGATACGCAGTATTTT CASSLEIADTQYF
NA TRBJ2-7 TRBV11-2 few TGTGCCAGCGGCAGCTGGGAGCAGTACTTC CASGSWEQYF
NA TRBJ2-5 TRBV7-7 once TGTGCTAGCAGCTTCAGGGCCGGTGGGTCAGAGACCCAGTACTTC CASSFRAGGSETQYF
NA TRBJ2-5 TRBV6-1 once TGTGCCAGCAGTGGTCTCCACCAAGAGACCCAGTACTTC CASSGLHQETQYF
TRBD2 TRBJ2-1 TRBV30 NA TGTGCCTGGAGTGTACAGGTGGGGCGGGAGGTCTACAATGAGCAGTTCTTC CAWSVQVGREVYNEQFF
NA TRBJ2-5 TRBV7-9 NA TGTGCCAGCAGCTTAGACACACTTCAAGAGACCCAGTACTTC CASSLDTLQETQYF
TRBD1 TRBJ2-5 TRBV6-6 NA TGTGCCAGCGTGCCCGGGACAGGGCGCGAGACCCAGTACTTC CASVPGTGRETQYF
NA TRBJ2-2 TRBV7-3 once TGTGCCAGCAGCTATGGGACCGGGGAGCTGTTTTTT CASSYGTGELFF
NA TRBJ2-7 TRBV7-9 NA TGTGCCAGCAGCTTAACCCCCTCCTACGAGCAGTACTTC CASSLTPSYEQYF
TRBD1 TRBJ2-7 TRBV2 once TGTGCCAGCAGTGCGGGACAGAGCTCCTACGAGCAGTACTTC CASSAGQSSYEQYF
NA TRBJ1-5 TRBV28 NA TGTGCCAGCAGTCCCGACGAGAGGGGGGGAAAAGTTAATCAGCCCCAGCATTTT CASSPDERGGKVNQPQHF
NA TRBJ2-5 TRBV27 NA TGTGCCAGCAGCCCCCGACAGGGAGGAGAGACCCAGTACTTC CASSPRQGGETQYF
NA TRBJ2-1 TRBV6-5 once TGTGCCAGCAGTTACTCGGGACCCTCCTACAATGAGCAGTTCTTC CASSYSGPSYNEQFF
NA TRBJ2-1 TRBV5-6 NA TGTGCCAGCAGCTTGGTAGGACGGACGTACAATGAGCAGTTCTTC CASSLVGRTYNEQFF
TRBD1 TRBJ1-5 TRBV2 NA TGTGCCAGCAGGGGGGCGACAGGGTATGGACAGCCCCAGCATTTT CASRGATGYGQPQHF
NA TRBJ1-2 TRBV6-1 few TGTGCCAGCAGTGTTCAGCTGAACTATGGCTACACCTTC CASSVQLNYGYTF
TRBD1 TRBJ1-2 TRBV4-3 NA TGCGCCAGCAGTCGGGATACAGGGGCTCCGGCTGGCTACACCTTC CASSRDTGAPAGYTF